One sample yielded the 23 T cell receptor beta chains listed below, sequenced in a study of OX40 agonist ivuxolimab in advanced cancers. Produced via immunoSEQ multiplex PCR; TCRdb's table is partial and in-frame only. In the table there are about 100,000 clones, roughly nine tenths of which are singletons. The specimen was CD4+ or CD8+ T cells sorted from blood, collected in a trial of the OX40 agonist ivuxolimab. These receptors were collected from an adult with an advanced solid tumor such as melanoma, head and neck, liver or kidney cancer.

The rearrangement links TRBV5-4 to TRBJ2-7; maybe TRBD2 (5 bases). The V gene's germline CDR1 is SGHNT and CDR2 YYREEE (reference sequence). V lost 2 bases and J 2 bases, leaving 8 bases between the germline ends. The CDR3 is 13 residues long. CDR3 residues: CASSFSGTYEQYF. CDR3 sequence (DNA): TGTGCCAGCAGCTTTTCGGGAACCTACGAGCAGTACTTC.

The rearrangement uses TRBV7-9 and TRBJ2-7, with 9 bases matching TRBD2. CDR3 length equals 15 residues. J lost 4 bases, V lost 3 bases, and 7 bases had no gene match. CDR1 and CDR2 from the germline V gene are SEHNR and FQNEAQ (reference sequence). The CDR3 here is CASSLASGAPYEQYF. The CDR3 region has the DNA TGTGCCAGCAGCTTGGCTAGCGGGGCCCCATACGAGCAGTACTTC.

J is TRBJ1-5 and V is TRBV19; unclear D gene. The CDR3 length is 12 residues. The V and J ends lost 7 bases and 11 bases respectively, with 15 bases between them. Germline V CDR1 and CDR2: LNHDA, SQIVND (reference sequence). CDR3 DNA sequence: TGTGCCAGTACTAATCCCCCCAGGACCCAGCATTTT. It encodes CASTNPPRTQHF.

The rearrangement links TRBV5-1 to TRBJ2-5, with 9 nucleotides matching TRBD2. The germline V gene encodes CDR1 SGHRS and CDR2 YFSETQ. The V and J ends lost 4 bases and 5 bases, in that order; junction bases with no gene match: 12. The CDR3 is 16 residues long. CDR3 protein: CASSRTLAGEGETQYF. CDR3 bases: TGCGCCAGCAGCCGTACCTTAGCGGGGGAGGGTGAGACCCAGTACTTC.

This sequence joins TRBV19 and TRBJ2-7; TRBD2 agrees at 8 bases. Trimming removed 4 bases from V and 1 base from J; junction bases left unmatched: 9. CDR3 length: 16 residues. In germline, CDR1 is LNHDA, CDR2 SQIVND (reference sequence). CDR3 in DNA: TGTGCCAGTAGTACGGGTTCGGGAGGGAGATCCTACGAGCAGTACTTC. Translation: CASSTGSGGRSYEQYF.

The chain combines TRBV9 with TRBJ1-1; 10 positions match TRBD1. The CDR3 has 15 residues. Germline V gene lookup returns CDR1 SGDLS and CDR2 YYNGEE. V dropped 3 bases and J dropped 4; count of bases not matched to a gene: 6. The DNA of the CDR3 is TGTGCCAGCAGCGCGACAGGGGGCTGGGGCACTGAAGCTTTCTTT. It codes for CASSATGGWGTEAFF.

The V gene is TRBV30, the J gene TRBJ2-1; 7 bases agree with TRBD2. The V gene end was trimmed by 2 bases and the J gene end by 1 base; junction bases not matched to a gene: 2. The CDR3 consists of 14 residues. Germline V lookup: CDR1 GTSNPN, CDR2 SVGIG (reference sequence). The CDR3 DNA reads TGTGCCTGGAGTTTGGGGGGGTCCTACAATGAGCAGTTCTTC. This encodes CAWSLGGSYNEQFF.

The CDR3 DNA is TGTGCCAGTAGTCGAGGTCAGGGGGCGCGTGGCTACACCTTC. Its translation: CASSRGQGARGYTF. The genes are TRBV19 and TRBJ1-2; TRBD1 aligns across 8 bases. The germline V gene encodes CDR1 LNHDA and CDR2 SQIVND (reference sequence). V lost 5 bases to trimming and J lost 7 bases; unmatched junction nucleotides: 9. The CDR3 has 14 residues.

This clone has only one observation. The chain couples TRBV11-2 to TRBJ1-1; 7 bases agree with TRBD1. The CDR3 runs 14 residues. CDR1 and CDR2 (germline): SGHAT, FQNNGV. V gave up 5 bases and J gave up 1 base; unmatched junction bases: 4. The CDR3 region is CASSRTGTNTEAFF. CDR3 coding DNA: TGTGCCAGCAGCCGGACAGGTACGAACACTGAAGCTTTCTTT.

The V and J genes are TRBV29-1 and TRBJ1-6; D may be TRBD1 (6 bases). CDR1 is SQVTM and CDR2 is ANQGSEA in the germline V gene. The V end was cut by 6 bases, the J end by 10 bases, with 19 bases between. The CDR3 runs to 14 residues. The chain's CDR3 is CSVAEQGLGSPLHF. The CDR3 DNA reads TGCAGCGTCGCCGAACAGGGTTTAGGGTCACCCCTCCACTTT.

V gene TRBV15 combines with J gene TRBJ2-2, with TRBD1 as a possible D gene (6 bases). The V end was cut by 7 bases, the J end by 3 bases, with 15 bases between. The CDR3 has 15 amino acids. Germline loops: CDR1 LNHNV, CDR2 YYDKDF (reference sequence). CDR3 in DNA: TGTGCCACCACCCCAGGGGCTCTACACACCGGGGAGCTGTTTTTT. This sequence encodes CATTPGALHTGELFF. Complete variable domain (other parts from reference TRBV15 and TRBJ2-2): DAMVIQNPRYQVTQFGKPVTLSCSQTLNHNVMYWYQQKSSQAPKLLFHYYDKDFNNEADTPDNFQSRRPNTSFCFLDIRSPGLGDTAMYLCATTPGALHTGELFFGEGSRLTVL.

This chain joins TRBV30 and TRBJ2-3, with unresolved D. The CDR3 has 13 amino acids. CDR1 GTSNPN and CDR2 SVGIG come from the germline V gene (reference sequence). V gave up 0 bases and J gave up 5 bases, with 9 bases separating them. Here the CDR3 reads CAWSVMGGDTQYF. The CDR3 coding sequence is TGTGCCTGGAGTGTAATGGGCGGAGATACGCAGTATTTT. The variable domain in full, with the rest retrieved from reference TRBV30 and TRBJ2-3, is SQTIHQWPATLVQPVGSPLSLECTVEGTSNPNLYWYRQAAGRGLQLLFYSVGIGQISSEVPQNLSASRPQDRQFILSSKKLLLSDSGFYLCAWSVMGGDTQYFGPGTRLTVL.

The V gene is TRBV6-5, the J gene TRBJ1-5, with D perhaps TRBD1 (5 bases). Per germline, CDR1 MNHEY and CDR2 SVGAGI. CDR3 length equals 14 residues. Trimming removed 5 bases from V and 4 bases from J, with 12 bases in between. CDR3 in DNA: TGTGCCAGCAGTGGGGGTGCTAATAATCAGCCCCAGCATTTT. Protein: CASSGGANNQPQHF.

The rearrangement uses TRBV18 and TRBJ1-2; tentatively, D is TRBD1 (5 bases). The V end was cut by 0 bases, the J end by 6 bases, with 11 bases between. In germline, CDR1 is KGHSH, CDR2 LQKENI. There are 14 residues in the CDR3. The CDR3 coding sequence is TGTGCCAGCTCACCACCGGGGGATGGTGATGGCTACACCTTC. Translation gives CASSPPGDGDGYTF. The variable domain in full, completed from reference TRBV18 and TRBJ1-2, reads NAGVMQNPRHLVRRRGQEARLRCSPMKGHSHVYWYRQLPEEGLKFMVYLQKENIIDESGMPKERFSAEFPKEGPSILRIQQVVRGDSAAYFCASSPPGDGDGYTFGSGTRLTVV.

The chain is built from TRBV7-6 and TRBJ1-1, with unresolved D. Trimming stripped 4 bases from V and 0 bases from J, with 6 bases between. Germline CDR1 SGHVS, CDR2 FNYEAQ. The length of the CDR3 is 13 residues. The CDR3 reads CASSSGMNTEAFF. The CDR3 DNA reads as TGTGCCAGCAGCTCCGGGATGAACACTGAAGCTTTCTTT.

This sequence joins TRBV18 and TRBJ2-5; 8 positions agree with TRBD1. J was trimmed by 4 bases and V by 3 bases; bases with no gene match: 1. Germline loops: CDR1 KGHSH, CDR2 LQKENI. CDR3 length: 13 amino acids. The CDR3 DNA reads TGTGCCAGCTCACCGGACAGGGCAGAGACCCAGTACTTC. Translation gives CASSPDRAETQYF. Full variable domain (missing parts from reference TRBV18 and TRBJ2-5): NAGVMQNPRHLVRRRGQEARLRCSPMKGHSHVYWYRQLPEEGLKFMVYLQKENIIDESGMPKERFSAEFPKEGPSILRIQQVVRGDSAAYFCASSPDRAETQYFGPGTRLLVL.

The rearrangement joins TRBV6-1 to TRBJ1-2; D gene unclear. The CDR3 runs to 13 residues. V was shortened by 6 bases and J by 2 bases, with 10 bases between the two germline ends. The germline V gene has CDR1 MNHNS and CDR2 SASEGT. CDR3: CASRVDLNYGYTF. CDR3 coding DNA: TGTGCCAGCAGGGTTGATCTCAACTATGGCTACACCTTC.

The gene calls are TRBV19 and TRBJ1-2, with TRBD1 as a possible D gene (5 bases). The CDR3 has 14 amino acids. With 7 bases removed from V and 4 bases from J, the gap between germline ends came to 16 bases. Germline V CDR1 and CDR2: LNHDA, SQIVND (reference sequence). This chain's CDR3 is CASKVGALLYGYTF. Here the CDR3 DNA reads TGTGCCAGTAAAGTAGGGGCTCTTCTCTATGGCTACACCTTC. Full variable domain (remainder filled in from reference TRBV19 and TRBJ1-2): DGGITQSPKYLFRKEGQNVTLSCEQNLNHDAMYWYRQDPGQGLRLIYYSQIVNDFQKGDIAEGYSVSREKKESFPLTVTSAQKNPTAFYLCASKVGALLYGYTFGSGTRLTVV.

The chain is built from TRBV18 and TRBJ1-6; D not resolved. Trimming stripped 2 bases from V and 8 bases from J, with 10 bases between. The CDR3 sequence is 14 residues long. CDR1 and CDR2 from the germline V gene are KGHSH and LQKENI. The CDR3 sequence: CASSPSGLDSPLHF. CDR3 bases: TGTGCCAGCTCACCAAGTGGACTCGATTCACCCCTCCACTTT.

The chain joins TRBV5-5 to TRBJ2-3; no reliable D call. Germline loops: CDR1 SGHKS, CDR2 YYEKEE (reference sequence). Trimming took 2 bases from V and 2 from J, leaving 9 bases between them. The CDR3 loop spans 14 amino acids. The DNA for the CDR3 is TGTGCCAGCAGCTTAGACGTGTTCACAGATACGCAGTATTTT. This gives the protein CASSLDVFTDTQYF.

This clone was seen more than once but under ten times. The chain links TRBV7-9 to TRBJ1-5; D might be TRBD1 (5 bases). V lost 5 bases to trimming and J lost 7 bases, with 9 bases between them. The CDR3 contains 12 residues. Germline CDR1 SEHNR, CDR2 FQNEAQ (reference sequence). The CDR3 DNA follows: TGTGCCAGCAGCCAGGGAAAGCAGCCCCAGCATTTT. Protein product: CASSQGKQPQHF.

The V and J genes are TRBV18 and TRBJ2-1, with 9 positions matching TRBD2. The CDR3 has 15 amino acids. Germline V CDR1 and CDR2: KGHSH, LQKENI. V was clipped by 2 bases and J by 4 bases; unmatched bases: 3. The CDR3 loop is CASSPASGVYNEQFF. In DNA, the CDR3 is TGTGCCAGCTCACCAGCTAGCGGGGTTTACAATGAGCAGTTCTTC.

The chain couples TRBV7-8 to TRBJ2-1; 15 bases line up with TRBD2. V shed 5 bases, J shed 15 bases, and the junction held 5 bases outside the gene matches. The germline CDR1 and CDR2 sequences are SGHVS and FQNEAQ. The CDR3 length is 13 residues. The CDR3 DNA follows: TGTGCCAGCAGCAAAGGGACTAGCGGGAGGCGGTTCTTC. This sequence encodes CASSKGTSGRRFF.